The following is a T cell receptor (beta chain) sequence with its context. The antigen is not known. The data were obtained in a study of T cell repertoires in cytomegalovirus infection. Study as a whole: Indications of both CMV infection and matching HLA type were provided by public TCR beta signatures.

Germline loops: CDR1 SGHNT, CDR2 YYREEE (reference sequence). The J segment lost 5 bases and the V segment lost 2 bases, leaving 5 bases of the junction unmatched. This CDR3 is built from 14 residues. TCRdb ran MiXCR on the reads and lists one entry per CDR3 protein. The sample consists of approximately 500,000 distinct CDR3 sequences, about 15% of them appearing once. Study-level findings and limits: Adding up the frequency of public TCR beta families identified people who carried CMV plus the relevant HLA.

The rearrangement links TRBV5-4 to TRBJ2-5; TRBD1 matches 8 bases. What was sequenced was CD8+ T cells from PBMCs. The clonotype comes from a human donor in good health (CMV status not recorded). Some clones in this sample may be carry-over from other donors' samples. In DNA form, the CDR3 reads TGTGCCAGCAGCTTTGACAGGGGTGGGGAGACCCAGTACTTC. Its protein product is CASSFDRGGETQYF.